This entry describes one T cell receptor (beta chain). The antigen remains unidentified. The source of the sample is a study of glioma-infiltrating T cells. Study as a whole: About one million peripheral T cells were targeted at roughly 4.5- to 11-fold coverage.

The CDR3 extends over 15 amino acids. V lost 5 bases and J lost 4; bases outside the gene matches: 10. General study findings and limits: Gliomas, especially low-grade, showed above-expected tissue-blood divergence; non-neoplastic patients showed below. Tissue and blood shared very few CDR3 sequences.

Amplification of TCR alpha and beta CDR3 regions from RNA used iRepertoire nested multiplex PCR. Each CDR3 protein gets one entry after TCRdb re-called the multiplex PCR reads with MiXCR. In the table there are about 410,000 distinct CDR3 sequences, 41% of which are singletons. The chain has TRBV12-3 or TRBV12-4 and TRBJ1-1, with 7 bases fitting TRBD1. Sequenced input: glioma tissue, nonneoplastic brain tissue, or PBMCs (not recorded which). This clonotype was obtained from a human donor with low-grade glioma or glioblastoma, undergoing nonglioma brain surgery, or in good health (not recorded which). The CDR3 DNA is TGTGCCAGCAGTATACGACAGGGATCGAGCACTGAAGCTTTCTTT. Its translation: CASSIRQGSSTEAFF.